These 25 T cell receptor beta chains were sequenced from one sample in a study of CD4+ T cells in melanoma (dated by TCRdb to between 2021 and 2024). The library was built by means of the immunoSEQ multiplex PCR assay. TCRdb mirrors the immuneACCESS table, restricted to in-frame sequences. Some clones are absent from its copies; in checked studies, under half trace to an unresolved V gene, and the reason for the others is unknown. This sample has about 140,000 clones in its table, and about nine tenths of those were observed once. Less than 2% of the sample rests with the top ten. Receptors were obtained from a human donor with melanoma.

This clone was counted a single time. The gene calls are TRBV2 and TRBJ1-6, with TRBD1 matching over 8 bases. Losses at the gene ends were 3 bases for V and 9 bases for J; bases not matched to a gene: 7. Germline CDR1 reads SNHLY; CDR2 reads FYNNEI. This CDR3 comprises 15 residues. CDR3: CASSDGGTGRSPLHF. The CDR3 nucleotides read TGTGCCAGCAGTGACGGGGGGACAGGTCGTTCACCCCTCCACTTT.

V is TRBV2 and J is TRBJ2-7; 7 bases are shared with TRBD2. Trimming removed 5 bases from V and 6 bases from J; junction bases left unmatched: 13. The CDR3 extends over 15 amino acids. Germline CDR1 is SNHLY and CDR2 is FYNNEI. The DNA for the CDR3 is TGTGCCAGCAGTTCAACGGGGGGTGATTTCTCCGAGCAGTACTTC. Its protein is CASSSTGGDFSEQYF.

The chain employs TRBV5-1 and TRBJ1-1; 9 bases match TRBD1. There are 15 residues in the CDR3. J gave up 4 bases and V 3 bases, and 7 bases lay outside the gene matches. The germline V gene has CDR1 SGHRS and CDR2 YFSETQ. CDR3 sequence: CASSSETGGLTEAFF. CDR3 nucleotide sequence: TGCGCCAGCAGCTCCGAAACAGGGGGCCTCACTGAAGCTTTCTTT.

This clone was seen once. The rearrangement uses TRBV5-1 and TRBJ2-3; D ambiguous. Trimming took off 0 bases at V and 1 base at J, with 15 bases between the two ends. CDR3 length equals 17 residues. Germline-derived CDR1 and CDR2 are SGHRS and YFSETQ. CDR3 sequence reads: CASSLGLGVRGTDTQYF. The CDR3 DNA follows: TGCGCCAGCAGCTTGGGTCTGGGCGTTAGAGGCACAGATACGCAGTATTTT.

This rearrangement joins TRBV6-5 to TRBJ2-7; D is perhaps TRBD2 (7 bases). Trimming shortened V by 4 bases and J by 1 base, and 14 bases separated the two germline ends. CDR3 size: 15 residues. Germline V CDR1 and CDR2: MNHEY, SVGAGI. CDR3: CASSSEGGGSYEQYF. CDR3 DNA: TGTGCCAGCAGTTCCGAGGGAGGGGGATCCTACGAGCAGTACTTC.

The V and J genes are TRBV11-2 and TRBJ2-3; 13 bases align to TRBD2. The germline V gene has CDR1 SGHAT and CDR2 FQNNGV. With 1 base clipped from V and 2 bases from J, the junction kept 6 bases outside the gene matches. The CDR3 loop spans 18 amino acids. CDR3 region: CASSLVVGLAGDTDTQYF. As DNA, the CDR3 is TGTGCCAGCAGCTTAGTAGTAGGACTAGCGGGGGACACAGATACGCAGTATTTT.

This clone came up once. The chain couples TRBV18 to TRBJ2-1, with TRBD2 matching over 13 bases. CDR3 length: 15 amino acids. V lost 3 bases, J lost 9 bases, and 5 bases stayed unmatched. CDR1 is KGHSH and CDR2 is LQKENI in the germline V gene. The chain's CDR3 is CASSPGLAGDGEQFF. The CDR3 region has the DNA TGTGCCAGCTCACCCGGACTAGCGGGGGACGGTGAGCAGTTCTTC.

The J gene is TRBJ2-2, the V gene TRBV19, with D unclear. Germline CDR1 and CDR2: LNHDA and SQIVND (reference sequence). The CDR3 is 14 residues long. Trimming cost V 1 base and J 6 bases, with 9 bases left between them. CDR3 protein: CASSIVAQAGELFF. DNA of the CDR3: TGTGCCAGTAGTATAGTGGCCCAGGCCGGGGAGCTGTTTTTT.

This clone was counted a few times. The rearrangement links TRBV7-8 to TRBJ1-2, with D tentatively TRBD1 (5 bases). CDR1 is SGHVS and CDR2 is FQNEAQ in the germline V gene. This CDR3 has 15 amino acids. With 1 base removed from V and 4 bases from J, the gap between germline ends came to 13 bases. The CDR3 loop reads CASSLGTGGVYGYTF. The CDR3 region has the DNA TGTGCCAGCAGCTTAGGAACAGGAGGAGTCTATGGCTACACCTTC.

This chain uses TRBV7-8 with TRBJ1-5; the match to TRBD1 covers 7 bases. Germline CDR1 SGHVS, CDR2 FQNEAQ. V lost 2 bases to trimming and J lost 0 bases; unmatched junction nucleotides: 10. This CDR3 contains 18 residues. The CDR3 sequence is CASSLTYRGIDSNQPQHF. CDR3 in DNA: TGTGCCAGCAGCTTAACCTACAGGGGAATCGATAGCAATCAGCCCCAGCATTTT.

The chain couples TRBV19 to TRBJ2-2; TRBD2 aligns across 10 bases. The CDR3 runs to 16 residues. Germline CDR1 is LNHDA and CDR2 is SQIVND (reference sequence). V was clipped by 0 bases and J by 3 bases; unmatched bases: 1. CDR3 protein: CASSIDSGGYTGELFF. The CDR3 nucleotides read TGTGCCAGTAGTATAGATAGCGGGGGGTACACCGGGGAGCTGTTTTTT.

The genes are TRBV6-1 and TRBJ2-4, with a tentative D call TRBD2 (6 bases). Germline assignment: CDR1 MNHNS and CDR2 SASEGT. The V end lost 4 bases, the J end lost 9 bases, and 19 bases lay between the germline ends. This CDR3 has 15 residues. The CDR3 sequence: CASSGTMGTVGIQYF. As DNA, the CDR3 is TGTGCCAGCAGTGGAACTATGGGGACTGTGGGCATTCAGTACTTC.

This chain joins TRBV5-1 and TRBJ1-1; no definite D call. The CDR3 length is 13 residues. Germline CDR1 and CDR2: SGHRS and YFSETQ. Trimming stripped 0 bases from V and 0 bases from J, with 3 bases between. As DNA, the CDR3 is TGCGCCAGCAGCTTGGTCATGAACACTGAAGCTTTCTTT. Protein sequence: CASSLVMNTEAFF.

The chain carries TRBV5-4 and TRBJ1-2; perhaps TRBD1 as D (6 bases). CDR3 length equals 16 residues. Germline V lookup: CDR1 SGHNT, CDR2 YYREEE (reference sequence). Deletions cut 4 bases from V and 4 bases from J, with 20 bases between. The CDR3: CASSEQYRVTSYGYTF. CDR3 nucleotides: TGTGCCAGCAGCGAGCAATACAGGGTTACAAGCTATGGCTACACCTTC.

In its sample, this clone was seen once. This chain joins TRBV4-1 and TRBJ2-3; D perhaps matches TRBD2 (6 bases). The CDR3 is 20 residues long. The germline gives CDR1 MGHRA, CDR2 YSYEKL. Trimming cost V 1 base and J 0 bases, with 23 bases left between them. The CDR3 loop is CASSQVFVAGLVGSTDTQYF. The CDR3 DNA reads TGCGCCAGCAGCCAAGTCTTCGTGGCGGGGTTGGTGGGTAGCACAGATACGCAGTATTTT.

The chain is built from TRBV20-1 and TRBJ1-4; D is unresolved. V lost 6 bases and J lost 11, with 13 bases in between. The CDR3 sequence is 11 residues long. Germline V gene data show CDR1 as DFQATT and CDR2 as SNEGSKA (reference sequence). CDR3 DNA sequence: TGCAGTGCCTCCGGCCCCGCGAAACTGTTTTTT. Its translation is CSASGPAKLFF.

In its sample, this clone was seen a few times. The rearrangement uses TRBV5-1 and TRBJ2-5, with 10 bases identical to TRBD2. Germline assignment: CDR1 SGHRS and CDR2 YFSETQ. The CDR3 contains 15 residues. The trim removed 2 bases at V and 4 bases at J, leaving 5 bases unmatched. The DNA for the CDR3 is TGCGCCAGCAGCTTCGGTAGCGGGGGGACAGAGACCCAGTACTTC. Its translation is CASSFGSGGTETQYF. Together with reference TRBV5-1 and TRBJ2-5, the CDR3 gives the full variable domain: KAGVTQTPRYLIKTRGQQVTLSCSPISGHRSVSWYQQTPGQGLQFLFEYFSETQRNKGNFPGRFSGRQFSNSRSEMNVSTLELGDSALYLCASSFGSGGTETQYFGPGTRLLVL.

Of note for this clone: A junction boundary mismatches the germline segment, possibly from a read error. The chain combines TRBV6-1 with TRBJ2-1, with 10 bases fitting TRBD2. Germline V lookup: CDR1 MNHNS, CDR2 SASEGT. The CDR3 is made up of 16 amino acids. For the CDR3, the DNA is TGTGCCAGCAGCGAAGGTCCAGCGGGGGGGGACAATGAGCAGTTCTTC. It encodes CASSEGPAGGDNEQFF.

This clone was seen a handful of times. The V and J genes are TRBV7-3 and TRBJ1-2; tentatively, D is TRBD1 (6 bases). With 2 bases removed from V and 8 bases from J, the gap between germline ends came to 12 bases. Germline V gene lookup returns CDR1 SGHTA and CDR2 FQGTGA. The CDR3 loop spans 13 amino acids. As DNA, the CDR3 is TGTGCCAGCAGCTTATTAGGGGGATCGGGCTACACCTTC. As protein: CASSLLGGSGYTF.

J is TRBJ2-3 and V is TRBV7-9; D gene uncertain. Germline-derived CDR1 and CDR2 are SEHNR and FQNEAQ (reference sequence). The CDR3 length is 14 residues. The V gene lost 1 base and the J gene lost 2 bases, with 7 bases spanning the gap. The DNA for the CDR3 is TGTGCCAGCAGCTTAGTCCCAGCCACAGATACGCAGTATTTT. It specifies CASSLVPATDTQYF. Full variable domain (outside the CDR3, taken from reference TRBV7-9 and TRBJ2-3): DTGVSQNPRHKITKRGQNVTFRCDPISEHNRLYWYRQTLGQGPEFLTYFQNEAQLEKSRLLSDRFSAERPKGSFSTLEIQRTEQGDSAMYLCASSLVPATDTQYFGPGTRLTVL.

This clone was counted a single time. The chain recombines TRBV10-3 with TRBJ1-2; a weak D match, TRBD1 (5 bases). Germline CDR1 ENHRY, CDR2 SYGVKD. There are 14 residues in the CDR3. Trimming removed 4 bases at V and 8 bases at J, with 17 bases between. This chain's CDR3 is CAISAQPQGGGYTF. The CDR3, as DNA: TGTGCCATCAGTGCCCAACCGCAGGGAGGAGGCTACACCTTC.

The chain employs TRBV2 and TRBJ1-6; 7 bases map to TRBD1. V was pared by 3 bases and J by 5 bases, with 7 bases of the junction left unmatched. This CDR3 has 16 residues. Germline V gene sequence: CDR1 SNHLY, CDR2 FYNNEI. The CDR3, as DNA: TGTGCCAGCAGTGAGTTGGGGACAGTCCATAATTCACCCCTCCACTTT. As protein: CASSELGTVHNSPLHF.

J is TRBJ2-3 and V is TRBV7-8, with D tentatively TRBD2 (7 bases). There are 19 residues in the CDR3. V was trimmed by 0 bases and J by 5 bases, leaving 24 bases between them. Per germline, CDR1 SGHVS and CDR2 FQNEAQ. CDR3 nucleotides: TGTGCCAGCAGCTTAGCGGCAGGGGCTCGGGCGGGGGCCAGAGATACGCAGTATTTT. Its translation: CASSLAAGARAGARDTQYF.

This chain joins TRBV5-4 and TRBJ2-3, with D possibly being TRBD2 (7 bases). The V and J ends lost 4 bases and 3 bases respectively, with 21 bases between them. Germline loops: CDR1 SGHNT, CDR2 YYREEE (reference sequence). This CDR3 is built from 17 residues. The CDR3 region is CASSQKGGGLPTDTQYF. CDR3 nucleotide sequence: TGTGCCAGCAGCCAAAAGGGGGGGGGCCTTCCAACAGATACGCAGTATTTT.

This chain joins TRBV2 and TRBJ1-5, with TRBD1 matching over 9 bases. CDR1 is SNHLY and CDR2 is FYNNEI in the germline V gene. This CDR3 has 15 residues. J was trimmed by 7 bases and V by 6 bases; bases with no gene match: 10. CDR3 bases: TGTGCCAGCAGAAGCCACAGGGGGCAGGAACAGCCCCAGCATTTT. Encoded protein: CASRSHRGQEQPQHF.